The rows below give T cell receptor beta chains drawn from one sample of a study of cytomegalovirus exposure and HLA in healthy donors. The protocol was immunoSEQ multiplex PCR, while the TCRdb copy is restricted to in-frame clones and leaves out a portion. Of around 120,000 clones detected, 60% to 85% appear once; the ten largest clones hold 2.7%. The sequencing input was PBMCs. These receptors all come from a woman aged 40-49 years in good health and CMV-seropositive. The CDR3 runs from the conserved cysteine through the conserved F or W. D genes are given only for firm matches. Expanded clones are given a class, and other clones once, few, many or no size at all.

.,TRBV5-8,TRBJ1-4,.,CASNPVFF,TGTGCCAGCAACCCGGTGTTTTTT
.,TRBV9,TRBJ1-1,.,CASSVAPGGDTEAFF,TGTGCCAGCAGCGTAGCCCCGGGGGGTGACACTGAAGCTTTCTTT
.,TRBV2,TRBJ1-1,TRBD1,CASSVRQGITEAFF,TGTGCCAGCAGTGTGCGACAGGGAATCACTGAAGCTTTCTTT
once,TRBV18,TRBJ1-5,TRBD1,CASSPPWDRNQPQHF,TGTGCCAGCTCACCACCTTGGGACAGAAATCAGCCCCAGCATTTT
.,TRBV7-9,TRBJ2-1,TRBD2,CASSLVGGSYNEQFF,TGTGCCAGCAGCTTAGTGGGGGGGAGCTACAATGAGCAGTTCTTC
once,TRBV5-1,TRBJ2-3,TRBD2,CASSLADLTDTQYF,TGCGCCAGCAGCCTAGCGGACCTTACAGATACGCAGTATTTT
.,TRBV6-1,TRBJ1-4,.,CASSDIRGTTNEKLFF,TGTGCCAGCAGTGATATCCGCGGGACAACTAATGAAAAACTGTTTTTT
.,TRBV2,TRBJ1-4,TRBD1,CASMRDRGEKLFF,TGTGCCAGCATGCGGGACAGGGGAGAAAAACTGTTTTTT
.,TRBV5-4,TRBJ1-2,.,CASSLAQGQAGYTF,TGTGCCAGCAGCTTGGCGCAGGGCCAAGCTGGCTACACCTTC
.,TRBV19,TRBJ1-5,.,CASSNGVYPSSNQPQHF,TGTGCCAGTAGTAACGGGGTCTACCCATCTAGCAATCAGCCCCAGCATTTT
.,TRBV5-1,TRBJ1-1,.,CASSSQGNTEAFF,TGCGCCAGCAGTTCTCAGGGTAACACTGAAGCTTTCTTT
few,TRBV6-1,TRBJ2-7,.,CASSVGDLRAYEQYF,TGTGCCAGCAGTGTGGGGGACTTAAGGGCCTACGAGCAGTACTTC
.,TRBV2,TRBJ2-5,.,CASSARPQETQYF,TGTGCCAGCAGTGCCAGGCCTCAAGAGACCCAGTACTTC
.,TRBV6-5,TRBJ1-4,.,CASSGGPPTNEKLFF,TGTGCCAGCAGTGGCGGGCCTCCAACTAATGAAAAACTGTTTTTT
few,TRBV30,TRBJ2-7,.,CAWSVSAYEQYF,TGTGCCTGGAGTGTAAGCGCGTACGAGCAGTACTTC
.,TRBV6-5,TRBJ1-1,TRBD1,CASRSQTGDTEAFF,TGTGCCAGCAGGTCTCAAACAGGGGACACTGAAGCTTTCTTT
.,TRBV7-9,TRBJ2-5,.,CASSLNSQETQYF,TGTGCCAGCAGCTTAAATAGCCAAGAGACCCAGTACTTC
.,TRBV19,TRBJ1-2,TRBD1,CASSMGPGQGAYGYTF,TGTGCCAGTAGTATGGGCCCGGGACAGGGGGCCTATGGCTACACCTTC